The present TCR beta chain was sequenced within a study of blood T cell repertoires in COVID-19. At the level of the study: Samples of COVID-19 (acute and convalescent) were obtained from the United States, Italy and Spain. T cells, B-cell-depleted T cells, or PBMCs supplied cDNA or gDNA.

The CDR3 is 13 amino acids. Germline V lookup: CDR1 SGDLS, CDR2 YYNGEE. Between the trimmed V and J ends, which lost 2 bases and 9 bases, there was a span of 12 bases. In the original workflow: Estimation of nucleated cell counts relied on the amplification of reference gene primers. Generated by immunoSEQ multiplex PCR, the TCRdb table keeps only in-frame clones and is missing some. V, J and clone size are taken as reported in that table, and D and trimming were inferred from the DNA itself. The sample contains roughly 260,000 clones, 87% of which appear only once. This clone was counted a single time.

The sequence was obtained from a woman in her fifties or sixties with acute or convalescent COVID-19. The genes are TRBV9 and TRBJ2-1; D may be TRBD2 (6 bases). Sequenced material: peripheral blood. The CDR3 sequence: CASSVLRGGEQFF. In nucleotides, the CDR3 is TGTGCCAGCAGCGTTCTAAGGGGAGGTGAGCAGTTCTTC. Complete variable domain (other parts from reference TRBV9 and TRBJ2-1): DSGVTQTPKHLITATGQRVTLRCSPRSGDLSVYWYQQSLDQGLQFLIQYYNGEERAKGNILERFSAQQFPDLHSELNLSSLELGDSALYFCASSVLRGGEQFFGPGTRLTVL.